This T cell receptor beta chain was documented in a study of cytomegalovirus exposure and HLA in healthy donors. Whole-study context: The 120 or so validation repertoires used a platform that matched the one used for the roughly 700 first-cohort repertoires, as a later analysis reported. Study-wide findings and caveats: In vitro checks showed that a few CMV-associated chains really do target CMV antigens. Researchers catalogued approximately 170 TCR beta chains as cytomegalovirus-associated.

As to this clone: No antigen is known for it.

Method: immunoSEQ multiplex PCR; TCRdb's copy keeps in-frame clones and lacks some. The sample gives fewer than 200,000 clones, 80% to 85% of which show up once; 2.8% is in the top ten. Input material: PBMCs. The clonotype was recovered from a woman younger than 35 in good health and CMV-seropositive.

The CDR3 region is CASSPAALAGYNEQFF. The CDR3 DNA follows: TGTGCCAGCAGCCCGGCAGCGTTGGCGGGATACAATGAGCAGTTCTTC. V gene TRBV13 combines with J gene TRBJ2-1; tentatively, D is TRBD2 (6 bases). Germline CDR1 PRHDT, CDR2 FYEKMQ (reference sequence). V lost 5 bases and J lost 4, with 18 bases in between. The CDR3 extends over 16 amino acids.